This TCR beta chain stems from a study of cytomegalovirus exposure and HLA in healthy donors. Study-level findings and limits: Several V segments, TRBV6-2 and TRBV6-3 among them, could not be told apart and were dropped. Across donors, sequencing depth was assumed by presence/absence analyses to be roughly uniform.

About this clone itself: Its antigen is currently unknown.

The CDR3 contains 16 residues. V shed 5 bases and J shed 4 bases, with 18 bases lying between them. Germline V gene sequence: CDR1 PRHDT, CDR2 FYEKMQ (reference sequence). Those who donated were healthy bone marrow donors. The PCR made use of 60 Vbeta and 13 Jbeta primers. The table came from immunoSEQ multiplex PCR; TCRdb's copy has only in-frame clones and leaves some out. The sample includes around 140,000 clones, around 80% of them seen just once. Sequencing was done on a sample of PBMCs. The gene calls are TRBV13 and TRBJ2-1; TRBD2 might be the D (5 bases). The sequence was obtained from a female donor in good health and CMV-seronegative. CDR3 loop: CASSVRGLHGYNEQFF. In nucleotides, the CDR3 is TGTGCCAGCAGCGTGCGCGGACTGCACGGGTACAATGAGCAGTTCTTC.